The next 16 T cell receptor beta chains were all read from a single sample in a study of blood T cell repertoires in COVID-19. TCRdb keeps only in-frame clones here, not all; method: immunoSEQ multiplex PCR. Here the sample spans about 120,000 clones, roughly 70% being singletons. The sample comprised peripheral blood. These receptor sequences come from a human donor with acute or convalescent COVID-19. The donor label of this sample is uncertain.

J is TRBJ1-6 and V is TRBV7-8; D uncertain. This CDR3 region has 16 residues. With 1 base removed from V and 10 bases from J, the gap between germline ends came to 17 bases. CDR1 and CDR2 from the germline V gene are SGHVS and FQNEAQ. Here the CDR3 reads CASSLGFPFMSSPLHF. As DNA, the CDR3 is TGTGCCAGCAGCTTAGGGTTTCCCTTCATGAGCTCACCCCTCCACTTT.

This clone was counted between two and nine times. This chain links TRBV6-6 with TRBJ2-5; D call uncertain. The germline V and J ends were trimmed by 2 bases and 4 bases, with 5 bases remaining between them. This CDR3 has 12 residues. Germline values: CDR1 MNHNY, CDR2 SVGAGI (reference sequence). The CDR3 spells CASSYVGETQYF. As DNA, the CDR3 is TGTGCCAGCAGTTACGTCGGAGAGACCCAGTACTTC.

The rearrangement joins TRBV11-3 to TRBJ2-2; perhaps TRBD2 as D (5 bases). Trimming took off 5 bases at V and 3 bases at J, with 10 bases between the two ends. Germline assignment: CDR1 SGHNT and CDR2 YENEEA. The CDR3 sequence is 14 residues long. CDR3 amino acids: CASSPRRDTGELFF. The CDR3 nucleotides read TGTGCCAGCAGCCCTAGGCGGGACACCGGGGAGCTGTTTTTT.

This clone was counted between two and nine times. V usage is TRBV12-5 and J usage is TRBJ1-3, with TRBD1 matching over 7 bases. V was clipped by 5 bases and J by 1 base; unmatched bases: 5. In germline, CDR1 is LGHNT, CDR2 FRNRAP. This CDR3 contains 15 residues. The CDR3 DNA reads TGTGCTAGTGGTAGCAGACAGGGTTCTGGAAACACCATATATTTT. Translating gives CASGSRQGSGNTIYF.

This chain links TRBV5-1 with TRBJ1-1; TRBD1 agrees at 8 bases. This CDR3 region has 15 residues. V shed 0 bases, J shed 9 bases, and the junction held 10 bases outside the gene matches. Looked up from germline, CDR1 is SGHRS and CDR2 is YFSETQ. CDR3 sequence: CASSLAKLTGEKAFF. DNA of the CDR3: TGCGCCAGCAGCTTGGCCAAACTGACAGGGGAAAAAGCTTTCTTT.

This chain joins TRBV27 and TRBJ2-5, with 8 bases identical to TRBD1. The CDR3 is 16 residues long. Germline CDR1 reads MNHEY; CDR2 reads SMNVEV (reference sequence). V lost 5 bases and J lost 2; bases outside the gene matches: 10. The chain's CDR3 is CASSTRTGWRQETQYF. CDR3 coding DNA: TGTGCCAGCAGTACCAGGACAGGGTGGAGGCAAGAGACCCAGTACTTC.

The V call is TRBV30, the J call TRBJ2-7; the match to TRBD1 covers 8 bases. V shed 2 bases, J shed 7 bases, and the junction held 4 bases outside the gene matches. Germline V gene sequence: CDR1 GTSNPN, CDR2 SVGIG (reference sequence). The length of the CDR3 is 12 residues. As DNA, the CDR3 is TGTGCCTGGAGTATACAGGGGGGAGAGCAGTACGTC. Amino acid sequence: CAWSIQGGEQYV.

The chain recombines TRBV11-2 with TRBJ1-3; D gene uncertain. The CDR3 length is 13 residues. The germline V gene encodes CDR1 SGHAT and CDR2 FQNNGV. V lost 5 bases, J lost 0 bases, and 5 bases lay in between. The CDR3 protein is CASSRDSGNTIYF. The CDR3 region has the DNA TGTGCCAGCAGCCGAGACTCTGGAAACACCATATATTTT. Combining the CDR3 with reference TRBV11-2 and TRBJ1-3 gives the whole variable domain EAGVAQSPRYKIIEKRQSVAFWCNPISGHATLYWYQQILGQGPKLLIQFQNNGVVDDSQLPKDRFSAERLKGVDSTLKIQPAKLEDSAVYLCASSRDSGNTIYFGEGSWLTVV.

The chain recombines TRBV11-2 with TRBJ2-2; 7 nucleotides agree with TRBD2. Trimming took 5 bases from V and 7 from J; bases not matched to a gene: 7. This CDR3 spans 14 amino acids. Looked up from germline, CDR1 is SGHAT and CDR2 is FQNNGV. The CDR3 reads CASSPPRGGGELFF. The DNA for the CDR3 is TGTGCCAGCAGCCCACCTCGCGGGGGCGGGGAGCTGTTTTTT.

The rearrangement links TRBV9 to TRBJ2-1; 7 nucleotides match TRBD2. CDR1 is SGDLS, CDR2 YYNGEE, per germline. The junction had 9 bases not matched to a gene; V was cut back by 3 bases and J by 0 bases. The CDR3 is 17 residues long. As DNA, the CDR3 is TGTGCCAGCAGCGCCCCCCGTTGGGGGGGCTCCTACAATGAGCAGTTCTTC. This codes for CASSAPRWGGSYNEQFF.

The J gene is TRBJ1-1, the V gene TRBV6-1; D gene ambiguous. CDR1 MNHNS and CDR2 SASEGT come from the germline V gene. The CDR3 has 13 residues. The V end lost 3 bases, the J end lost 4 bases, and 9 bases lay between the germline ends. DNA for the CDR3: TGTGCCAGCAGTGATCACTGGAGCACTGAAGCTTTCTTT. Protein sequence: CASSDHWSTEAFF.

By sample share, this clone is medium-sized. Written as DNA, the CDR3 is TGTGCCAGCAGCGTAGCTGTAGGGGCCACTGAAGCTTTCTTT. Its translation: CASSVAVGATEAFF. V is TRBV9 and J is TRBJ1-1, with D possibly TRBD1 on 5 matching bases. The CDR3 runs to 14 residues. Germline V lookup: CDR1 SGDLS, CDR2 YYNGEE. V was pared by 0 bases and J by 4 bases, with 10 bases between.

This chain links TRBV5-1 with TRBJ2-5; D ambiguous. Germline V gives CDR1 SGHRS, CDR2 YFSETQ. This CDR3 comprises 15 residues. V dropped 1 base and J dropped 4 bases, with 14 bases sitting between them. The CDR3 DNA reads as TGCGCCAGCAGCTTGTCAACAGTAGATGGAGAGACCCAGTACTTC. Translation gives CASSLSTVDGETQYF. The full variable domain, completed using reference TRBV5-1 and TRBJ2-5, is KAGVTQTPRYLIKTRGQQVTLSCSPISGHRSVSWYQQTPGQGLQFLFEYFSETQRNKGNFPGRFSGRQFSNSRSEMNVSTLELGDSALYLCASSLSTVDGETQYFGPGTRLLVL.

This clone appeared a few times. The chain uses TRBV15 and TRBJ2-5; possibly TRBD1 for D (5 bases). The CDR3 totals 14 residues. Looked up from germline, CDR1 is LNHNV and CDR2 is YYDKDF (reference sequence). The ends were cut back, 1 base at V and 4 bases at J, with 10 bases in the middle. The CDR3: CATSRAKGLETQYF. The DNA for the CDR3 is TGTGCCACCAGCAGAGCGAAGGGGTTAGAGACCCAGTACTTC.

The J gene is TRBJ1-3, the V gene TRBV19, with D uncertain. V lost 3 bases and J 4 bases, leaving 10 bases between the germline ends. Germline V CDR1 and CDR2: LNHDA, SQIVND (reference sequence). There are 14 residues in the CDR3. CDR3 protein: CASSIGRAGNTIYF. In DNA, the CDR3 is TGTGCCAGTAGTATCGGGAGGGCCGGAAACACCATATATTTT.

The rearrangement joins TRBV4-1 to TRBJ1-1, with TRBD1 identical over 9 bases. This CDR3 has 14 amino acids. CDR1 MGHRA and CDR2 YSYEKL come from the germline V gene. V lost 3 bases and J lost 11; bases outside the gene matches: 10. CDR3 sequence reads: CASSHPRDRASAFF. Here the CDR3 DNA reads TGCGCCAGCAGCCATCCACGGGACAGGGCATCCGCTTTCTTT.